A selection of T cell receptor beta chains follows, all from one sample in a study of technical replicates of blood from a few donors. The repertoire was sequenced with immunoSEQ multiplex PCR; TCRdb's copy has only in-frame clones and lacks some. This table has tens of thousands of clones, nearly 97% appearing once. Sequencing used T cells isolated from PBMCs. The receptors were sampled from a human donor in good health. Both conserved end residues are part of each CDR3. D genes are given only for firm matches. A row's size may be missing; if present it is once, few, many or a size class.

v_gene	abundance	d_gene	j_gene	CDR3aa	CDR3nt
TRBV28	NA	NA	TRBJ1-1	CASSQGWGGTEAFF	TGTGCCAGCAGTCAGGGGTGGGGGGGCACTGAAGCTTTCTTT
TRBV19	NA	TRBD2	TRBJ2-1	CASSIKSGSYNEQFF	TGTGCCAGTAGTATCAAAAGCGGGAGTTACAATGAGCAGTTCTTC
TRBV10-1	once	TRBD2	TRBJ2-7	CASSTGLAGFREQYF	TGCGCCAGCAGTACGGGACTAGCGGGATTTCGAGAGCAGTACTTC
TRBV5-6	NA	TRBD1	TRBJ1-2	CASSLGDRDHYGYTF	TGTGCCAGCAGCTTGGGGGACAGGGATCACTATGGCTACACCTTC
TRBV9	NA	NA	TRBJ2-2	CASRREAKNTGELFF	TGTGCCAGCAGACGCGAGGCCAAGAACACCGGGGAGCTGTTTTTT
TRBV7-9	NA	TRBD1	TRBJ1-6	CASRGWTGNSPLHF	TGTGCCAGCAGGGGCTGGACAGGGAATTCACCCCTCCACTTT
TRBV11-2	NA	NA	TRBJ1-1	CASGGAGTNTEAFF	TGTGCCAGCGGAGGGGCAGGGACTAACACTGAAGCTTTCTTT
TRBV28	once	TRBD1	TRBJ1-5	CASSHDRDRVGIGNQPQHF	TGTGCCAGCAGTCACGACCGGGACAGGGTGGGGATTGGCAATCAGCCCCAGCATTTT
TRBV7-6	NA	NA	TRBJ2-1	CASSLGGGNEQFF	TGTGCCAGCAGCCTTGGCGGAGGTAATGAGCAGTTCTTC
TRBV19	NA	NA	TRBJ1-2	CASSEPGSGGYTF	TGTGCCAGTAGTGAGCCAGGGTCGGGTGGCTACACCTTC
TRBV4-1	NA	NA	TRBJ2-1	CASSQGLLAPKSNEQFF	TGCGCCAGCAGCCAAGGGTTACTAGCCCCTAAGAGCAATGAGCAGTTCTTC
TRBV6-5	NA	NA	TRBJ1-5	CASSYTENSNQPQHF	TGTGCCAGCAGTTATACAGAGAATAGCAATCAGCCCCAGCATTTT
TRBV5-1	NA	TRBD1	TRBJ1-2	CASSLGQGEIYGYTF	TGCGCCAGCAGCTTGGGGCAGGGGGAGATCTATGGCTACACCTTC
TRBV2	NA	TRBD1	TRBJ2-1	CASSQGQGQYEQFF	TGTGCCAGCAGTCAGGGACAGGGACAATATGAGCAGTTCTTC
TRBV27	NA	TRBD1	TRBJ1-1	CASSDRGRNTEAFF	TGTGCCAGCAGTGACAGGGGGCGGAACACTGAAGCTTTCTTT
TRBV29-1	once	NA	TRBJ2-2	CSVDWGGAGELFF	TGCAGCGTTGATTGGGGCGGGGCCGGGGAGCTGTTTTTT
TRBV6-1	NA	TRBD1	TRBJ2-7	CASQRGDRVNYEQYF	TGTGCCAGCCAAAGGGGGGACAGGGTCAACTACGAGCAGTACTTC
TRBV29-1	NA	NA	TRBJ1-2	CSVDSRTYGYTF	TGCAGCGTTGATAGCCGAACCTATGGCTACACCTTC
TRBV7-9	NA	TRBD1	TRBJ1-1	CASSFGQGEAFF	TGTGCCAGCAGCTTTGGACAGGGCGAGGCTTTCTTT
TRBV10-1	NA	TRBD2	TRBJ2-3	CASSESARAGGITDTQYF	TGCGCCAGCAGTGAGTCGGCCCGAGCGGGGGGCATCACAGATACGCAGTATTTT
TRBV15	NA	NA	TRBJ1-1	CATSFQPGSLNTEAFF	TGTGCCACCAGCTTCCAGCCAGGCAGCCTGAACACTGAAGCTTTCTTT
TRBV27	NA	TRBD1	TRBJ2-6	CASRQGSNGANVLTF	TGTGCCAGCCGACAGGGATCCAATGGGGCCAACGTCCTGACTTTC
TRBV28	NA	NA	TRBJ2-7	CASSNDMRQRLEQYF	TGTGCCAGCAGCAACGACATGAGACAGCGTCTCGAGCAGTACTTC
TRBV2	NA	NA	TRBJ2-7	CATTQGGLSYEQYF	TGTGCCACGACCCAGGGGGGCCTTTCGTACGAGCAGTACTTC
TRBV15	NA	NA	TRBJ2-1	CATSSEPGDHNEQFF	TGTGCCACCAGCAGCGAGCCAGGGGACCACAATGAGCAGTTCTTC
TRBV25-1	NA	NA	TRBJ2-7	CASSSRDSYEQYF	TGTGCCAGCAGTTCCAGGGACTCCTACGAGCAGTACTTC
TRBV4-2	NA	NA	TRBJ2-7	CASSQEGQKYEQYF	TGTGCCAGCAGCCAAGAGGGCCAGAAATACGAGCAGTACTTC
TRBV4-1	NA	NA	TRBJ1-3	CASSLGDRRSGNTIYF	TGCGCCAGCAGCCTCGGTGACAGGCGCTCTGGAAACACCATATATTTT
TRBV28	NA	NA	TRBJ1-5	CASSLRFRGNQPQHF	TGTGCCAGCAGTTTAAGGTTCAGGGGCAATCAGCCCCAGCATTTT
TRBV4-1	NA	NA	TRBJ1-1	CASRKTWEAAWTEAFF	TGCGCCAGCAGGAAGACCTGGGAGGCCGCTTGGACTGAAGCTTTCTTT
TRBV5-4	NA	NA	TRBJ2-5	CASSSQMETQYF	TGTGCCAGCAGCTCCCAAATGGAGACCCAGTACTTC
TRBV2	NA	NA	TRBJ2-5	CASSVRTSQETQYF	TGTGCCAGCAGTGTTCGGACATCTCAAGAGACCCAGTACTTC
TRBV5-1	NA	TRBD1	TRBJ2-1	CASSPRTGAITPNEQFF	TGCGCCAGCAGCCCCAGGACAGGGGCAATCACCCCCAATGAGCAGTTCTTC
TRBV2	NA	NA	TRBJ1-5	CASSEGGGNSQPQHF	TGTGCCAGCAGTGAAGGGGGGGGAAATTCGCAGCCCCAGCATTTT
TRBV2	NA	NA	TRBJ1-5	CASSEGGISGEPQHF	TGTGCCAGCAGTGAAGGGGGCATCTCGGGGGAGCCCCAGCATTTT
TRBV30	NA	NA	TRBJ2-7	CAWEGGAIPSEQYF	TGTGCCTGGGAGGGCGGAGCCATCCCATCCGAGCAGTACTTC
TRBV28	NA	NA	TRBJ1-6	CASSFRGLDVPRLHF	TGTGCCAGCAGTTTCCGCGGGTTAGACGTCCCGCGGCTCCACTTT
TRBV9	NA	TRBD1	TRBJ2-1	CASSPPGQANEQFF	TGTGCCAGCAGCCCCCCGGGACAGGCGAATGAGCAGTTCTTC
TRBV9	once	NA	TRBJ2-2	CASSVSRITANTGELFF	TGTGCCAGCAGCGTATCTCGAATCACAGCGAACACCGGGGAGCTGTTTTTT
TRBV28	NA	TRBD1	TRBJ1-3	CASSSPTGISGNTIYF	TGTGCCAGCAGTTCACCGACAGGGATCTCTGGAAACACCATATATTTT